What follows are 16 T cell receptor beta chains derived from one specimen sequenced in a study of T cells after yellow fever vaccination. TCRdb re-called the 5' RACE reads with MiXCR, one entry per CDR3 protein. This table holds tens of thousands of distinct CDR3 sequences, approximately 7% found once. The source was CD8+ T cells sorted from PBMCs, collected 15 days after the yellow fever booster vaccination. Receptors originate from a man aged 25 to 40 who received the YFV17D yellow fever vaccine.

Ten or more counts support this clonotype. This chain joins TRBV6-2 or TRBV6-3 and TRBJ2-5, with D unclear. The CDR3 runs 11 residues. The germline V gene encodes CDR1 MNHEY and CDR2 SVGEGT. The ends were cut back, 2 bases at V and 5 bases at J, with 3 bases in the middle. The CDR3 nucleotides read TGTGCCAGCAGTTACGGGGAGACCCAGTACTTC. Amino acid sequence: CASSYGETQYF.

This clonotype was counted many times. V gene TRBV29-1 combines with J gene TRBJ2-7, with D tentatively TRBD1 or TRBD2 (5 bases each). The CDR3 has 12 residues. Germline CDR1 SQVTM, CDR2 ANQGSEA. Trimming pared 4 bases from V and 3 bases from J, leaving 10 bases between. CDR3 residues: CSVGGSHYEQYF. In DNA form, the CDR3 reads TGCAGCGTTGGGGGGTCTCACTACGAGCAGTACTTC.

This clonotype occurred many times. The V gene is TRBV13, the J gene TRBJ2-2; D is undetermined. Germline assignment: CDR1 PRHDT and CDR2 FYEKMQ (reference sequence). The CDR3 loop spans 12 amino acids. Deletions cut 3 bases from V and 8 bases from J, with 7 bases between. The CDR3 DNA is TGTGCCAGCAGCTTCCTTGCGGGGGAGCTGTTTTTT. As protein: CASSFLAGELFF.

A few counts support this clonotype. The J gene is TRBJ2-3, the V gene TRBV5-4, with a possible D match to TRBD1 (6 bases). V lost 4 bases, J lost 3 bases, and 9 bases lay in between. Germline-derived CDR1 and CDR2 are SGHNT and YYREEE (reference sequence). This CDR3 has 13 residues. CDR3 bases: TGTGCCAGCAGCGGGGGCGCGACAGATACGCAGTATTTT. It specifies CASSGGATDTQYF.

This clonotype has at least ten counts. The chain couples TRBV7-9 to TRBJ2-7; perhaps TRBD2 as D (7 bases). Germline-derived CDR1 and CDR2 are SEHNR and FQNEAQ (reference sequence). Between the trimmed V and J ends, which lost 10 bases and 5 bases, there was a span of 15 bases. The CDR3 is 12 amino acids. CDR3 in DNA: TGTGCCACCGCGGGGGCTCGAGACGAGCAGTACTTC. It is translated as CATAGARDEQYF.

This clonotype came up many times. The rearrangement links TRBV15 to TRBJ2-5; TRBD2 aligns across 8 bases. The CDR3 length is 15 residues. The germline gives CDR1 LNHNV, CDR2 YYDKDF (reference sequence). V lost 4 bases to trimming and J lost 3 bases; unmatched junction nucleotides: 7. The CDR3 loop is CATSNEAGVEETQYF. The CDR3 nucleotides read TGTGCCACCAGCAACGAAGCGGGAGTGGAAGAGACCCAGTACTTC.

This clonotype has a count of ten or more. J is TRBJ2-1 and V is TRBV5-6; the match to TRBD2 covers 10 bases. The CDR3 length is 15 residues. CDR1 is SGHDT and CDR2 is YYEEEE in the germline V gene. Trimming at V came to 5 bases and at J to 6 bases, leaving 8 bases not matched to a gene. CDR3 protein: CASSGSGRVLNEQFF. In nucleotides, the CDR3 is TGTGCCAGCAGTGGAAGCGGGAGGGTTCTCAATGAGCAGTTCTTC.

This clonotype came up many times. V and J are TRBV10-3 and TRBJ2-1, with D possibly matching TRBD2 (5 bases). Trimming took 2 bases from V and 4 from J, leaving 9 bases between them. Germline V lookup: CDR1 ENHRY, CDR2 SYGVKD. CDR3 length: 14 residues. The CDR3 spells CAISEGLAYNEQFF. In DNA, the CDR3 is TGTGCCATCAGTGAGGGCCTAGCTTACAATGAGCAGTTCTTC.

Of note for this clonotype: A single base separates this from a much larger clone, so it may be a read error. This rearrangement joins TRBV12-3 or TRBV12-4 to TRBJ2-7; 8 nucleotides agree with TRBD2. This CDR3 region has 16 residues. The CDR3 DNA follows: TGTGTCAGCAGTTTAGTAGCGGGAACAAAATACTACGAGCAGTACTTC. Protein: CVSSLVAGTKYYEQYF.

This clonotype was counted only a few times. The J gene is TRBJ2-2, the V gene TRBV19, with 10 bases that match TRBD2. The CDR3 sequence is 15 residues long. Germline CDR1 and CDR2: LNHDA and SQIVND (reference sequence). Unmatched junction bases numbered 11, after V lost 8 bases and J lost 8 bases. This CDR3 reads CASFTGTSVYGELFF. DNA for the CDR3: TGTGCCAGTTTTACCGGGACTAGCGTCTATGGGGAGCTGTTTTTT.

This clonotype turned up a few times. CDR3 sequence: CASSLGSPYNEQFF. CDR3 DNA sequence: TGTGCCAGCAGCCTAGGCTCCCCCTACAATGAGCAGTTCTTC. The rearrangement joins TRBV7-8 to TRBJ2-1, with D hard to call. Trimming left V 5 bases short and J 2 bases short, with 10 bases between. The CDR3 is made up of 14 amino acids. Germline values: CDR1 SGHVS, CDR2 FQNEAQ.

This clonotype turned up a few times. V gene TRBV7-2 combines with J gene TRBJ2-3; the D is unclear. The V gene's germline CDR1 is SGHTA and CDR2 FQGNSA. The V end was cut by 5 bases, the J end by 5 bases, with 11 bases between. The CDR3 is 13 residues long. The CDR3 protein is CASSLLGKDTQYF. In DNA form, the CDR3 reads TGTGCCAGCAGCCTTCTAGGGAAAGATACGCAGTATTTT. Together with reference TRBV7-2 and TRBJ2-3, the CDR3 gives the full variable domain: GAGVSQSPSNKVTEKGKDVELRCDPISGHTALYWYRQSLGQGLEFLIYFQGNSAPDKSGLPSDRFSAERTGGSVSTLTIQRTQQEDSAVYLCASSLLGKDTQYFGPGTRLTVL.

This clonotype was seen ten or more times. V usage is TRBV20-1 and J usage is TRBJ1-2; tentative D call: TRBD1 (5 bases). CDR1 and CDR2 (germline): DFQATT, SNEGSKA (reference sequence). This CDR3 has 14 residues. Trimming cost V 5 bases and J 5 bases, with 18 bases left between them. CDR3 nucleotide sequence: TGCAGTGCTCGCGACAGTTCCAGTGGTTATGGCTACACCTTC. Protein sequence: CSARDSSSGYGYTF.

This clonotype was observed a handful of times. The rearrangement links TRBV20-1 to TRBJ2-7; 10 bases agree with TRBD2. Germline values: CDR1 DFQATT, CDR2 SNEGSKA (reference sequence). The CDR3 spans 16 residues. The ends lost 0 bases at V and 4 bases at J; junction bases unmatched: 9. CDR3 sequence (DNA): TGCAGTGCTAGAGAGGGAGGTCTAGCGGGAGTGTACGAGCAGTACTTC. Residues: CSAREGGLAGVYEQYF.

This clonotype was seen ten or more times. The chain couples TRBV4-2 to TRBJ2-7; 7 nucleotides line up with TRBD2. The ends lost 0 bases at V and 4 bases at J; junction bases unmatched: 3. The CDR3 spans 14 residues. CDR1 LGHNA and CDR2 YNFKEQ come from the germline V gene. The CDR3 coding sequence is TGTGCCAGCAGCCAAGACGAAGCGGGGTACGAGCAGTACTTC. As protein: CASSQDEAGYEQYF.

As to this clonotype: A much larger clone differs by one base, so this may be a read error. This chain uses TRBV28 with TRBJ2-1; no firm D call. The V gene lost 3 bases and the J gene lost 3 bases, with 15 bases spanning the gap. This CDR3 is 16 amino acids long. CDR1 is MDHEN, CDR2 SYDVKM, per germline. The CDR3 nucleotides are TGTGCCAGCAGTTTTTTTTCCGAAGAGCTCTACAATGAGCAGTTCTTC. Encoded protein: CASSFFSEELYNEQFF.